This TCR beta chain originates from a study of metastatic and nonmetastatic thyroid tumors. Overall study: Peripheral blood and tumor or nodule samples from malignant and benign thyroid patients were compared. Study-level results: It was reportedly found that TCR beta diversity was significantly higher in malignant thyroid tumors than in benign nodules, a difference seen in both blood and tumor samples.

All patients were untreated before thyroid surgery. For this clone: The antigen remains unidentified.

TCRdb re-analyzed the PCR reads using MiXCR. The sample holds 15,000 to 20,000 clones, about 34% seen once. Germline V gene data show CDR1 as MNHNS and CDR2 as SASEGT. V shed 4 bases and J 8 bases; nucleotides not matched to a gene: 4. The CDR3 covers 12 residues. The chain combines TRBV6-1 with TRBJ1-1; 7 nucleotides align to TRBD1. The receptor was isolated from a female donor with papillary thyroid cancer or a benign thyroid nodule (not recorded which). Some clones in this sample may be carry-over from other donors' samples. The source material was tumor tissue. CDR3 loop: CASSGQGLEAFF. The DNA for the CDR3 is TGTGCCAGCAGTGGACAGGGTCTGGAAGCTTTCTTT.